The clone carrying this T cell receptor beta chain showed up just a few times. Antigen specificity is unknown. The ends lost 0 bases at V and 4 bases at J; junction bases unmatched: 6. This CDR3 is built from 16 residues. CDR1 and CDR2 (germline): DFQATT, SNEGSKA (reference sequence). The data were obtained in a study of T cells in Graves' hyperthyroidism and ophthalmopathy. Whole-study context: Once the initial diagnosis was made, peripheral blood was obtained before any treatment. Study results and caveats: In the analysis, a 13 V-J model separated ophthalmopathy from stable hyperthyroidism. The model forecast ophthalmopathy, anticipating it by a median roughly 6.3 months before onset.

Amplification targeted TCR beta CDR3 regions from RNA transcripts. Researchers ran a first-round RT-PCR on the TCR CDR3 using the HTBI primer set. Each CDR3 protein is one row after TCRdb ran MiXCR on the multiplex PCR reads. Among about 300,000 distinct CDR3 sequences listed, around 20% were seen once. Patients with uncontrolled infections, other autoimmune diseases, pregnancy or lactation were excluded. The receptor was isolated from a man aged 50-59 years with Graves' ophthalmopathy. This chain uses TRBV20-1 with TRBJ2-5; 12 positions match TRBD2. What was sequenced was blood. The CDR3 loop is CSARDQLAGGGETQYF. The CDR3 nucleotides read TGCAGTGCTAGAGATCAGCTAGCGGGGGGGGGAGAGACCCAGTACTTC.